One sample yielded the 31 T cell receptor beta chains listed below, sequenced in a study of PD-1 blockade in mismatch repair-deficient tumors. Produced via immunoSEQ multiplex PCR; TCRdb's table is partial and in-frame only. The sample contains 20,000 to 30,000 clones, roughly 84% of which appear only once. This sample comprised PBMCs, obtained before pembrolizumab treatment. These receptors originate from an adult with mismatch repair-deficient cancer.

J is TRBJ2-5 and V is TRBV5-4, with TRBD2 as a possible D gene (5 bases). V lost 4 bases and J lost 3, with 13 bases in between. The germline CDR1 and CDR2 sequences are SGHNT and YYREEE (reference sequence). CDR3 size: 14 residues. The CDR3 DNA is TGTGCCAGCAGCCGCAGCGGAGGCGAAGAGACCCAGTACTTC. This gives the protein CASSRSGGEETQYF.

The chain links TRBV4-2 to TRBJ2-7; TRBD1 aligns across 7 bases. The CDR3 spans 14 residues. Germline V lookup: CDR1 LGHNA, CDR2 YNFKEQ. V was pared by 7 bases and J by 7 bases, with 13 bases of the junction left unmatched. The CDR3 coding sequence is TGTGCCAGCACCCGGACAGGAGATCTACGTGAGCAGTACTTC. It yields the protein CASTRTGDLREQYF.

The chain employs TRBV5-1 and TRBJ2-1, with 7 bases aligning to TRBD1. V shed 0 bases, J shed 3 bases, and the junction held 0 bases outside the gene matches. CDR1 SGHRS and CDR2 YFSETQ come from the germline V gene. The CDR3 spans 14 residues. In DNA, the CDR3 is TGCGCCAGCAGCTTGGGGACAGGCTACAATGAGCAGTTCTTC. Encoded protein: CASSLGTGYNEQFF.

The rearrangement joins TRBV14 to TRBJ2-3; 10 bases are shared with TRBD1. Germline V gives CDR1 SGHDN, CDR2 FVKESK. J gave up 2 bases and V 4 bases, and 3 bases lay outside the gene matches. The CDR3 covers 15 residues. The CDR3 coding sequence is TGTGCCAGCAGCCGCGGACAGGGGGACACAGATACGCAGTATTTT. Translation: CASSRGQGDTDTQYF.

V and J are TRBV9 and TRBJ2-7; 7 positions match TRBD1. Germline CDR1 SGDLS, CDR2 YYNGEE. V gave up 4 bases and J gave up 4 bases; unmatched junction bases: 8. This CDR3 is built from 14 residues. CDR3 region: CASSSGTAPYEQYF. CDR3 nucleotides: TGTGCCAGCAGCTCCGGGACAGCCCCATACGAGCAGTACTTC.

This chain links TRBV25-1 with TRBJ1-5; D may be TRBD1 (6 bases). Trimming took off 2 bases at V and 3 bases at J, with 11 bases between the two ends. The CDR3 extends over 15 amino acids. Germline loops: CDR1 MGHDK, CDR2 SYGVNS. The CDR3 protein is CASSEGGRDNQPQHF. Written as DNA, the CDR3 is TGTGCCAGCAGTGAAGGGGGCAGGGACAATCAGCCCCAGCATTTT.

The chain carries TRBV5-6 and TRBJ2-6, with D possibly matching TRBD1 (7 bases). Germline-derived CDR1 and CDR2 are SGHDT and YYEEEE. This CDR3 has 16 amino acids. V gave up 3 bases and J gave up 0 bases, with 10 bases separating them. The CDR3 coding sequence is TGTGCCAGCAGCTCGGGGGACAGCTCTGGGGCCAACGTCCTGACTTTC. It specifies CASSSGDSSGANVLTF.

The CDR3 DNA sequence: TGTGCCAGCAGCGTAGAGGGGCCCACCGGGGAGCTGTTTTTT. It encodes CASSVEGPTGELFF. The J gene is TRBJ2-2, the V gene TRBV9; TRBD1 is a possible D gene (5 bases). The V gene lost 0 bases and the J gene lost 4 bases, with 7 bases spanning the gap. This CDR3 contains 14 residues. Germline V lookup: CDR1 SGDLS, CDR2 YYNGEE.

The gene calls are TRBV2 and TRBJ2-1; D unclear. V gave up 3 bases and J gave up 4 bases, with 28 bases separating them. This CDR3 region has 20 residues. The germline V gene encodes CDR1 SNHLY and CDR2 FYNNEI. The CDR3 nucleotides read TGTGCCAGCAGTGAGTTCCCCCCCGTTGTTGGGCAGCCCGGTTACAATGAGCAGTTCTTC. It encodes CASSEFPPVVGQPGYNEQFF.

This chain uses TRBV6-6 with TRBJ2-1, with 9 bases identical to TRBD2. After removal of 4 bases from V and 3 bases from J, the junction contained 4 bases not matched to a gene. This CDR3 is 15 amino acids long. Germline V gene lookup returns CDR1 MNHNY and CDR2 SVGAGI (reference sequence). CDR3 amino acids: CASSSRTSDYNEQFF. The DNA for the CDR3 is TGTGCCAGCAGTTCTAGGACTAGCGACTACAATGAGCAGTTCTTC.

Comments on this clone: Distinct nucleotide sequences in the sample also encode this CDR3. V usage is TRBV7-3 and J usage is TRBJ1-2; tentatively, D is TRBD1 (6 bases). The germline V gene encodes CDR1 SGHTA and CDR2 FQGTGA. V was shortened by 6 bases and J by 6 bases, with 20 bases between the two germline ends. The CDR3 covers 15 residues. The CDR3 here is CASRPGGQNRDGYTF. DNA of the CDR3: TGTGCCAGCAGACCCGGGGGGCAGAATCGTGATGGCTACACCTTC. The full variable domain, with the rest looked up from reference TRBV7-3 and TRBJ1-2, is GAGVSQTPSNKVTEKGKYVELRCDPISGHTALYWYRQSLGQGPEFLIYFQGTGAADDSGLPNDRFFAVRPEGSVSTLKIQRTERGDSAVYLCASRPGGQNRDGYTFGSGTRLTVV.

The chain is built from TRBV30 and TRBJ1-5, with 7 bases that match TRBD1. Germline V lookup: CDR1 GTSNPN, CDR2 SVGIG (reference sequence). V was clipped by 3 bases and J by 5 bases; unmatched bases: 7. The CDR3 totals 14 residues. The CDR3 sequence: CAWRETGLYQPQHF. The CDR3 region has the DNA TGTGCCTGGAGAGAGACAGGGCTCTATCAGCCCCAGCATTTT.

V is TRBV11-3 and J is TRBJ1-4, with no clear D. The CDR3 has 15 amino acids. The germline gives CDR1 SGHNT, CDR2 YENEEA. Trimming removed 5 bases at V and 4 bases at J, with 14 bases between. Here the CDR3 reads CASSPDHSNNEKLFF. The CDR3 DNA sequence: TGTGCCAGCAGCCCAGATCACAGCAATAATGAAAAACTGTTTTTT.

A single count supports this clone. The chain uses TRBV6-5 and TRBJ2-7; perhaps TRBD1 as D (6 bases). CDR1 is MNHEY and CDR2 is SVGAGI in the germline V gene. V dropped 3 bases and J dropped 3 bases, with 9 bases sitting between them. This CDR3 is built from 13 residues. DNA for the CDR3: TGTGCCAGCAGTTATTCGACAGGCTACGAGCAGTACTTC. Translation gives CASSYSTGYEQYF.

The chain joins TRBV6-5 to TRBJ2-3, with 9 nucleotides matching TRBD2. The CDR3 totals 14 residues. Germline-derived CDR1 and CDR2 are MNHEY and SVGAGI. The trim removed 6 bases at V and 4 bases at J, leaving 5 bases unmatched. For the CDR3, the DNA is TGTGCCAGCAGACAGGGACTAGCTGCAGATACGCAGTATTTT. Translation: CASRQGLAADTQYF.

The chain has TRBV7-2 and TRBJ2-1, with D perhaps TRBD2 (5 bases). Between the trimmed V and J ends, which lost 3 bases and 7 bases, there was a span of 10 bases. The CDR3 runs 13 residues. Germline CDR1 SGHTA, CDR2 FQGNSA. The DNA for the CDR3 is TGTGCCAGCAGCTTCACTAGACGGAATGAGCAGTTCTTC. This codes for CASSFTRRNEQFF.

The chain carries TRBV5-1 and TRBJ2-1; TRBD2 matches at 11 bases. The CDR3 totals 15 residues. Germline CDR1 SGHRS, CDR2 YFSETQ. Unmatched junction bases numbered 1, after V lost 4 bases and J lost 1 base. DNA for the CDR3: TGCGCCAGCAGCCGGACTAGCGGGTCCTACAATGAGCAGTTCTTC. Translated, it gives CASSRTSGSYNEQFF.

The chain carries TRBV2 and TRBJ1-2; D is undetermined. Germline loops: CDR1 SNHLY, CDR2 FYNNEI. V lost 1 base, J lost 7 bases, and 13 bases lay in between. CDR3 length equals 14 residues. CDR3 protein: CASSEVPVAGGYTF. Written as DNA, the CDR3 is TGTGCCAGCAGTGAAGTTCCTGTGGCGGGTGGCTACACCTTC.

The chain carries TRBV11-3 and TRBJ1-2; TRBD1 is a possible D gene (5 bases). Germline CDR1 SGHNT, CDR2 YENEEA. With 5 bases removed from V and 2 bases from J, the gap between germline ends came to 6 bases. This CDR3 has 12 amino acids. This CDR3 reads CASSPGNYGYTF. The CDR3 DNA is TGTGCCAGCAGCCCAGGGAACTATGGCTACACCTTC.

The sample holds one count of this clone. This chain uses TRBV7-3 with TRBJ2-2, with D possibly TRBD1 on 5 matching bases. The CDR3 contains 15 residues. Trimming shortened V by 1 base and J by 5 bases, and 11 bases separated the two germline ends. Germline CDR1 and CDR2: SGHTA and FQGTGA. CDR3 sequence: CASSLKGQGTGELFF. For the CDR3, the DNA is TGTGCCAGCAGCTTAAAGGGGCAGGGTACCGGGGAGCTGTTTTTT.

This chain uses TRBV19 with TRBJ1-5; the D gene is possibly TRBD1 (5 bases). Trimming shortened V by 3 bases and J by 4 bases, and 13 bases separated the two germline ends. Germline V gene lookup returns CDR1 LNHDA and CDR2 SQIVND (reference sequence). The CDR3 sequence is 15 residues long. CDR3 residues: CASSIGHGENQPQHF. In DNA, the CDR3 is TGTGCCAGTAGTATCGGACACGGCGAAAATCAGCCCCAGCATTTT. The entire variable domain, with the rest obtained from reference TRBV19 and TRBJ1-5, is as follows: DGGITQSPKYLFRKEGQNVTLSCEQNLNHDAMYWYRQDPGQGLRLIYYSQIVNDFQKGDIAEGYSVSREKKESFPLTVTSAQKNPTAFYLCASSIGHGENQPQHFGDGTRLSIL.

The chain carries TRBV6-6 and TRBJ2-7, with 8 bases identical to TRBD2. Germline V gene lookup returns CDR1 MNHNY and CDR2 SVGAGI (reference sequence). CDR3 length: 13 residues. The V and J ends lost 5 bases and 6 bases, in that order; junction bases with no gene match: 6. CDR3 protein: CASSLGLGGEQYF. In DNA, the CDR3 is TGTGCCAGCAGTCTGGGACTAGGGGGCGAGCAGTACTTC.

The rearrangement joins TRBV7-9 to TRBJ1-2; no definite D call. This CDR3 contains 15 residues. Germline CDR1 SEHNR, CDR2 FQNEAQ (reference sequence). Trimming removed 5 bases at V and 1 base at J, with 14 bases between. The CDR3 coding sequence is TGTGCCAGCAGCAAAGGTCCCGGACTTAACTATGGCTACACCTTC. Amino acid sequence: CASSKGPGLNYGYTF.

Only one count was recorded for this clone. This rearrangement joins TRBV5-1 to TRBJ2-3, with D tentatively TRBD2 (6 bases). CDR3 length: 14 amino acids. The ends were cut back, 4 bases at V and 1 base at J, with 10 bases in the middle. Germline CDR1 reads SGHRS; CDR2 reads YFSETQ. The CDR3 is CASSRASGTDTQYF. In DNA form, the CDR3 reads TGCGCCAGCAGCCGAGCTAGCGGCACAGATACGCAGTATTTT.

The rearrangement joins TRBV29-1 to TRBJ1-4; a weak D match, TRBD1 (5 bases). This CDR3 spans 14 amino acids. Trimming took off 6 bases at V and 8 bases at J, with 19 bases between the two ends. CDR1 SQVTM and CDR2 ANQGSEA come from the germline V gene. DNA of the CDR3: TGCAGCGTAATTGGGGGAGGGGCCGGGGAAAAACTGTTTTTT. It encodes CSVIGGGAGEKLFF.

J is TRBJ1-1 and V is TRBV5-1; D may be TRBD1 (6 bases). Trimming pared 4 bases from V and 2 bases from J, leaving 15 bases between. Germline CDR1 SGHRS, CDR2 YFSETQ. The CDR3 spans 15 residues. CDR3 loop: CASSREGTPNTEAFF. In DNA form, the CDR3 reads TGCGCCAGCAGCCGCGAAGGGACACCAAACACTGAAGCTTTCTTT. The full variable domain, in which reference TRBV5-1 and TRBJ1-1 provide the parts outside the CDR3, is KAGVTQTPRYLIKTRGQQVTLSCSPISGHRSVSWYQQTPGQGLQFLFEYFSETQRNKGNFPGRFSGRQFSNSRSEMNVSTLELGDSALYLCASSREGTPNTEAFFGQGTRLTVV.

This chain joins TRBV10-3 and TRBJ2-2; 14 bases are shared with TRBD2. The CDR3 length is 17 residues. Unmatched junction bases numbered 6, after V lost 6 bases and J lost 3 bases. CDR1 and CDR2 from the germline V gene are ENHRY and SYGVKD. In DNA form, the CDR3 reads TGTGCCATCAGAGGGACTAGCGGGAGAGACGACACCGGGGAGCTGTTTTTT. Translated, it gives CAIRGTSGRDDTGELFF.

V usage is TRBV18 and J usage is TRBJ2-1; 8 nucleotides align to TRBD2. The CDR3 contains 13 residues. J was trimmed by 10 bases and V by 6 bases; bases with no gene match: 8. Germline CDR1 reads KGHSH; CDR2 reads LQKENI. Written as DNA, the CDR3 is TGTGCCAGCTCCCCGGGGGGGGGCCGGGAGCAGTTCTTC. Translated, it gives CASSPGGGREQFF.

V is TRBV18 and J is TRBJ1-4, with 7 bases matching TRBD1. Germline CDR1 KGHSH, CDR2 LQKENI. The CDR3 consists of 14 residues. Losses at the gene ends were 6 bases for V and 7 bases for J; bases not matched to a gene: 8. The CDR3 region is CASSRGTDVEKLFF. CDR3 bases: TGTGCCAGCTCCCGTGGGACAGATGTTGAAAAACTGTTTTTT.

The chain joins TRBV6-5 to TRBJ2-7; tentatively, D is TRBD2 (6 bases). Trimming stripped 6 bases from V and 6 bases from J, with 18 bases between. CDR3 size: 14 residues. CDR1 and CDR2 (germline): MNHEY, SVGAGI. As DNA, the CDR3 is TGTGCCAGCAGGGGACTGTACATTTCCCTCGAGCAGTACTTC. Amino acids: CASRGLYISLEQYF.

The chain combines TRBV11-2 with TRBJ1-4; D is undetermined. Germline values: CDR1 SGHAT, CDR2 FQNNGV. The CDR3 totals 15 residues. The V gene lost 4 bases and the J gene lost 4 bases, with 13 bases spanning the gap. CDR3 DNA sequence: TGTGCCAGCAGCTCCCGGAGTTTCCTTAATGAAAAACTGTTTTTT. Translation: CASSSRSFLNEKLFF.